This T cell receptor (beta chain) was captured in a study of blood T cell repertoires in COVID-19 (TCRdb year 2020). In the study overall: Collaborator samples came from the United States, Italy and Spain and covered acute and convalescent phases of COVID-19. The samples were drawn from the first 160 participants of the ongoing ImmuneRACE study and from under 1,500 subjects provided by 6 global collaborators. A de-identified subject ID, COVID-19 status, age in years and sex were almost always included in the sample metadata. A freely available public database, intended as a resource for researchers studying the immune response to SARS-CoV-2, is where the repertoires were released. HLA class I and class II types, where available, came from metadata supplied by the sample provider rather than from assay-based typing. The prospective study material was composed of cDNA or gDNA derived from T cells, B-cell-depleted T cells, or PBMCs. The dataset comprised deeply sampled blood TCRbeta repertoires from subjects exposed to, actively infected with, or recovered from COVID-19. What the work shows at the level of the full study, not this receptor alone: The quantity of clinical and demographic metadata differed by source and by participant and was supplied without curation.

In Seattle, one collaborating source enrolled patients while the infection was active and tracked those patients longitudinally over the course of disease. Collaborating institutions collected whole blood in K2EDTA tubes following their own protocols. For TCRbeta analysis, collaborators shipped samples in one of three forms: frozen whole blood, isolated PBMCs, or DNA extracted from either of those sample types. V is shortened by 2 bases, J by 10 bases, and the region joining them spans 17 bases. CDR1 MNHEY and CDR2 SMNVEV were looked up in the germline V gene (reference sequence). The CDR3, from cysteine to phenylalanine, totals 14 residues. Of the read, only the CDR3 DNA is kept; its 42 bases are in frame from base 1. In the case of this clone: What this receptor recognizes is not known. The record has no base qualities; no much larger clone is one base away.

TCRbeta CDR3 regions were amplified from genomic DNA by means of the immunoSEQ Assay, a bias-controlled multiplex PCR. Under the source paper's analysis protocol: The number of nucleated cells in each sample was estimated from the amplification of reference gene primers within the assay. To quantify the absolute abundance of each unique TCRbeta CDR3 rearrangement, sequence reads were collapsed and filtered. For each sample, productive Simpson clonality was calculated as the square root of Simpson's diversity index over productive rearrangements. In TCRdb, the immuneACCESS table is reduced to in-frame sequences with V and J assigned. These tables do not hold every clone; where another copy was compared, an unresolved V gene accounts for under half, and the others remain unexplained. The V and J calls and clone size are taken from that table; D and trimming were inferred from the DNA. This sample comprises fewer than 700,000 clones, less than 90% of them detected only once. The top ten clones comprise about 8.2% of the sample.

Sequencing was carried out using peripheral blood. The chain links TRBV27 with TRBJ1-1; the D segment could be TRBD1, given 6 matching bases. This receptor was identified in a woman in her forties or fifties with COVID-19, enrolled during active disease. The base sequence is TGTGCCAGCAGTTTACGGGCAGGGGACGAGGGAGCTTTCTTT. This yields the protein CASSLRAGDEGAFF.